This is a list of T cell receptor beta chains from one sample in a study of regulatory T cells in long-lasting Graves disease. TCRdb recomputed calls from the multiplex PCR reads with MiXCR, one row per CDR3 protein. The repertoire holds about 350,000 distinct CDR3 sequences, with around 15% as singletons. Separately, the same data were catalogued under a study of T cells in Graves' hyperthyroidism and ophthalmopathy.

The source was peripheral blood mononuclear cells (PBMCs), collected at new diagnosis, from a patient treated with antithyroid drugs. These receptors all stem from a woman younger than 35 with Graves disease. CDR3s include the opening cysteine and the closing phenylalanine or tryptophan. D genes are given only for firm matches. Size is stated for part of the rows, as once, few or many counts, or as a class when the clone is expanded.

TRBV5-1	TRBJ2-7	.	TRBD2	TGCGCCAGCAGCCCCGGACTAGCGGGAAGTGGGGAGCAGTACTTC	CASSPGLAGSGEQYF
TRBV12-5	TRBJ2-7	many	TRBD2	TGTGCTAGTGGTTTGGCAACCCGACTAAGCGGGATTTACGAGCAGTACTTC	CASGLATRLSGIYEQYF
TRBV20-1	TRBJ1-4	.	.	TGCAGTGCTAGAGATAGTTGGGCCGGAGAAAAACTGTTTTTT	CSARDSWAGEKLFF
TRBV30	TRBJ2-6	.	.	TGTGCCTGGAGTGTACCAGAAGGGGCCAACGTCCTGACTTTC	CAWSVPEGANVLTF
TRBV27	TRBJ1-5	.	.	TGTGCCAGCAGTTTACTTACAGGGCAGCCCCAGCATTTT	CASSLLTGQPQHF
TRBV19	TRBJ1-2	.	.	TGTGCCAGTAGTATTTCGGGCGGCAGCAACTATGGCTACACCTTC	CASSISGGSNYGYTF
TRBV30	TRBJ2-3	many	TRBD2	TGTGCCTGGAGTAGCGGGGAGGCAGATACGCAGTATTTT	CAWSSGEADTQYF
TRBV6-2/TRBV6-3	TRBJ2-5	many	.	TGTGCCAGCATTCGTGGTGTGAGAGAGACCCAGTACTTC	CASIRGVRETQYF
TRBV28	TRBJ2-7	many	.	TGTGCCAGCACCCTGGGTGGGGTCGGCTCCTACGAGCAGTACTTC	CASTLGGVGSYEQYF
TRBV24-1	TRBJ2-3	many	.	TGTGCCACCGGTCTGGCGGGCAGCACAGATACGCAGTATTTT	CATGLAGSTDTQYF
TRBV6-1	TRBJ1-1	few	.	TGTGCCAGCAGTCCTTTGGGGTTTACTGAAGCTTTCTTT	CASSPLGFTEAFF
TRBV7-2	TRBJ2-1	.	.	TGTGCCAGCAGCTTAGGGGACTCCCCGGACAATGAGCAGTTCTTC	CASSLGDSPDNEQFF
TRBV20-1	TRBJ1-3	.	TRBD1	TGCAGTGCTGGACGGGACAGCTCTGGAAACACCATATATTTT	CSAGRDSSGNTIYF
TRBV24-1	TRBJ2-7	.	.	TGTGCCACGACTGGGGCGTTCGGGGTGCTTGGACCGCGAAGCAAAAGTTACGAGCAGTACTTC	CATTGAFGVLGPRSKSYEQYF
TRBV29-1	TRBJ1-1	many	.	TGCAGCGCCTCACTATTGTTGAACACTGAAGCTTTCTTT	CSASLLLNTEAFF
TRBV6-1	TRBJ2-1	.	.	TGTGCCAGCAGTGAAAGGCTTGCCAATGAGCAGTTCTTC	CASSERLANEQFF
TRBV6-1	TRBJ2-7	many	TRBD2	TGTGCCAGCACCACGAACCGACTAGCGGGGGGGCGCGAGCAGTACTTC	CASTTNRLAGGREQYF
TRBV5-1	TRBJ2-1	.	TRBD2	TGCGCCAGCAGCTTGGCCGGGGCTAGCGGGAGTTCGGATGAGCAGTTCTTC	CASSLAGASGSSDEQFF
TRBV15	TRBJ2-3	many	.	TGTGCCACCGCAGGTTGGCTAAGCACAGATACGCAGTATTTT	CATAGWLSTDTQYF
TRBV29-1	TRBJ1-1	.	.	TGCAGCGTTGTTCGGGGCGGTGGCACTGAAGCTTTCTTT	CSVVRGGGTEAFF
TRBV10-3	TRBJ2-6	few	.	TGTGCCATCAGTGAAGTCAGGCAATCCTCTGGGGCCAACGTCCTGACTTTC	CAISEVRQSSGANVLTF
TRBV29-1	TRBJ1-6	.	.	TGCAGCGCAAGGGACAATAATTCACCCCTCCACTTT	CSARDNNSPLHF
TRBV2	TRBJ2-7	many	.	TGTGCCAGCAGTGAAGGGCAGGGCTGGTCCTACGAGCAGTACTTC	CASSEGQGWSYEQYF
TRBV12-3/TRBV12-4	TRBJ2-3	many	.	TGTGCCAGCAGTTTTGGGGAAGGGGATACGCAGTATTTT	CASSFGEGDTQYF
TRBV20-1	TRBJ2-6	few	.	TGCAGTGCTAGAACCTGGAGTGGGGCCAACGTCCTGACTTTC	CSARTWSGANVLTF
TRBV3-1	TRBJ1-1	many	.	TGTGCCAGCAGCCAAGGTTGGCAGGGGCCCAACACTGAAGCTTTCTTT	CASSQGWQGPNTEAFF
TRBV29-1	TRBJ2-7	.	TRBD1	TGCAGCGTTGTGCCCCAGGGGGCGGTCTACGAGCAGTACTTC	CSVVPQGAVYEQYF
TRBV13	TRBJ1-4	many	.	TGTGCCAGCAGCCCCCGCCGTGGGGAAAAACTGTTTTTT	CASSPRRGEKLFF
TRBV3-1	TRBJ1-4	many	.	TGTGCCAGCAGCCAAGATCAGGCCCCTTTCAGTAGGGCTAATGAAAAACTGTTTTTT	CASSQDQAPFSRANEKLFF
TRBV28	TRBJ2-7	many	.	TGTGCCAGCAGGAAGGCAGACCCCACCTACGAGCAGTACTTC	CASRKADPTYEQYF
TRBV3-1	TRBJ2-1	many	TRBD2	TGTGCCAGCAGCCAAGTGCGGGGGTCGGGTGAGCAGTTCTTC	CASSQVRGSGEQFF
TRBV7-3	TRBJ2-2	many	TRBD2	TGTGCCAGCAGCTTCCGGGGGGGATACACCGGGGAGCTGTTTTTT	CASSFRGGYTGELFF
TRBV30	TRBJ2-7	many	TRBD2	TGTGCCTGGTCGACTAGCGGGTTCTACGAGCAGTACTTC	CAWSTSGFYEQYF
TRBV29-1	TRBJ2-7	.	.	TGCAGCGTCGAGGGGCGGTTAGCGGATGGTTCCTACGAGCAGTACTTC	CSVEGRLADGSYEQYF
TRBV12-3/TRBV12-4	TRBJ2-5	.	TRBD2	TGTGCCAGCACCCCGGGACTAGCGGTCACCCGGGAGACCCAGTACTTC	CASTPGLAVTRETQYF
TRBV15	TRBJ2-1	many	TRBD1	TGTGCCACCAGCAGAGATAGGGGGCATAGCTCCTACAATGAGCAGTTCTTC	CATSRDRGHSSYNEQFF
TRBV18	TRBJ1-4	many	.	TGTGCCAGCTCACCACGAAGTGCAACTAATGAAAAACTGTTTTTT	CASSPRSATNEKLFF
TRBV2	TRBJ1-6	many	TRBD1	TGTGCCAGCAAAACCGGGACAGGCGATAATTCACCCCTCCACTTT	CASKTGTGDNSPLHF
TRBV12-3/TRBV12-4	TRBJ2-7	once	TRBD2	TGTGCCAGCAGTAACCCGACTAGCGGGGGAGAGCAGTACTTC	CASSNPTSGGEQYF
TRBV28	TRBJ1-5	many	TRBD1	TGTGCCAGCAGTTTACTTCTGGGACAGGGCAATCAGCCCCAGCATTTT	CASSLLLGQGNQPQHF
TRBV3-1	TRBJ1-1	many	.	TGTGCCAGCAGCCAAGTTAGGGGACAAGAAGCTTTCTTT	CASSQVRGQEAFF
TRBV11-2	TRBJ2-1	many	TRBD2	TGTGCCAGCAGCTCGGGGACTAGCCCATACAATGGGCAGTTCTTC	CASSSGTSPYNGQFF
TRBV2	TRBJ1-5	many	.	TGTGCCAGCAGCCCAGACAGCCTGGGAGTAGGGCCCCAGCATTTT	CASSPDSLGVGPQHF
TRBV24-1	TRBJ1-5	few	TRBD1	TGTGCCACCTCGGGACAGTCAGATAGCAATCAGCCCCAGCATTTT	CATSGQSDSNQPQHF
TRBV20-1	TRBJ1-2	many	.	TGCAGTGCTAGGCTCGGATATAACTATGGCTACACCTTC	CSARLGYNYGYTF
TRBV12-3/TRBV12-4	TRBJ1-3	.	TRBD1	TGTGCCAGCAGCTCCGCACTGGGACAGTTTTCTGGAAACACCATATATTTT	CASSSALGQFSGNTIYF
TRBV5-1	TRBJ2-5	few	.	TGCGCCAGCAGGCCGGGACGGACATCAGAGACCCAGTACTTC	CASRPGRTSETQYF
TRBV2	TRBJ1-1	many	.	TGTGCCAGCCAAGGTACTGAAGCTTTCTTT	CASQGTEAFF
TRBV3-1	TRBJ2-3	.	TRBD2	TGTGCCAGCAGCGAAGCGGGGGGGCTTGGAGATACGCAGTATTTT	CASSEAGGLGDTQYF
TRBV11-2	TRBJ2-1	many	TRBD2	TGTGCCAGCAGCTTAGCGCGGGGGGTCTATGAGCAGTTCTTC	CASSLARGVYEQFF
TRBV3-1	TRBJ2-7	many	TRBD1	TGTGCCGGCAGCCGACGGGACAGAGCCTACGAGCAGTACTTC	CAGSRRDRAYEQYF
TRBV24-1	TRBJ2-3	.	.	TGTGCCACCAGTGTATCCGCAGCGTCAGATACGCAGTATTTT	CATSVSAASDTQYF
TRBV30	TRBJ1-4	.	.	TGTGCCTGGGGAAGAGCAGGGATGCATGAAAAACTGTTTTTT	CAWGRAGMHEKLFF
TRBV4-1	TRBJ1-5	few	.	TGCGCCAGCAGCCAAGAGGATTATAGCAATCAGCCCCAGCATTTT	CASSQEDYSNQPQHF
TRBV6-1	TRBJ2-7	.	.	TGTGCCAGCAGTGTAAATTGGGACACATCCTACGAGCAGTACTTC	CASSVNWDTSYEQYF